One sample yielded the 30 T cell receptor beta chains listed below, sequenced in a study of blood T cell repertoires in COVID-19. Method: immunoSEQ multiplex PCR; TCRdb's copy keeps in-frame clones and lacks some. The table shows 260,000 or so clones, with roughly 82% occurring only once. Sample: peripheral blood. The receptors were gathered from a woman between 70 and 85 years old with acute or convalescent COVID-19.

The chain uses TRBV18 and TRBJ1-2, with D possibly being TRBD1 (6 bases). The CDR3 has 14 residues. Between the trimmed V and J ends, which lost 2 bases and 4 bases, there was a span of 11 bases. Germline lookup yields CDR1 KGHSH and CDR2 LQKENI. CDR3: CASSPDRNFYGYTF. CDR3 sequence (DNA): TGTGCCAGCTCACCAGACAGGAATTTCTATGGCTACACCTTC.

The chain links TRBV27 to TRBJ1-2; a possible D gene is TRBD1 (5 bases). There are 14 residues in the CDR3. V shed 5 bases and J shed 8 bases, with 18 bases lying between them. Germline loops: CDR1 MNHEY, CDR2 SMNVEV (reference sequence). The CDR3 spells CASSPLGGWEGYTF. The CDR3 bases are TGTGCCAGCAGTCCCCTCGGGGGTTGGGAGGGCTACACCTTC.

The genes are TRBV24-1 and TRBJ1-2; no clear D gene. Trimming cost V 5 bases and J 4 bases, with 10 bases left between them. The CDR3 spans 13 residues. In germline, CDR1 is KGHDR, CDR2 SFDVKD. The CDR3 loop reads CATSAQASYGYTF. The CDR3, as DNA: TGTGCCACCAGTGCTCAGGCCTCCTATGGCTACACCTTC.

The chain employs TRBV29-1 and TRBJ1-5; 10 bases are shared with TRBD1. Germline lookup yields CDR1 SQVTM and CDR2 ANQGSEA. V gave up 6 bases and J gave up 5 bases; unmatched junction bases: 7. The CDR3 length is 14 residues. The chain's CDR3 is CSVSTGGNYQPQHF. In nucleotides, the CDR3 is TGCAGCGTATCGACAGGGGGCAATTATCAGCCCCAGCATTTT.

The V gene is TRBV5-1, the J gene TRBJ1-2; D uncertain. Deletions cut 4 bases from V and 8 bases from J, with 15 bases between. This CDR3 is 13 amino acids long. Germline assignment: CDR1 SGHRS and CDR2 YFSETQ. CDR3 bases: TGCGCCAGCAGCGAGACAAACAGTGGCGGCTACACCTTC. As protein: CASSETNSGGYTF.

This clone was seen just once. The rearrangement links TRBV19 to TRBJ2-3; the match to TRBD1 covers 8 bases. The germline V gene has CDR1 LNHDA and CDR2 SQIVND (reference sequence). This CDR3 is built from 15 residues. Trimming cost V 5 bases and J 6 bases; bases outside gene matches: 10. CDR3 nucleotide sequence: TGTGCCAGTAGTTCCACAGGGGGATTTAGGGATACGCAGTATTTT. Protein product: CASSSTGGFRDTQYF.

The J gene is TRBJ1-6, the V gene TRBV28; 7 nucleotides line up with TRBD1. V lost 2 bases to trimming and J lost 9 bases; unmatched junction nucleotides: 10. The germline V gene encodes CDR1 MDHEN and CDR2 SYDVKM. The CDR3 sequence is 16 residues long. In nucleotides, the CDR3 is TGTGCCAGCAGTTTAGATTCAGGGGGTCTTGGTTCACCCCTCCACTTT. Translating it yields CASSLDSGGLGSPLHF.

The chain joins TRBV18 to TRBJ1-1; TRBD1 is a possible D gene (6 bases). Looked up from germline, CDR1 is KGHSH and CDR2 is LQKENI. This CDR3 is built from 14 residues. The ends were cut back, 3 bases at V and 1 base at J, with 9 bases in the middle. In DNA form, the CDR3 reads TGTGCCAGCTCACCTGGGGGCAGGAACACTGAAGCTTTCTTT. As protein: CASSPGGRNTEAFF.

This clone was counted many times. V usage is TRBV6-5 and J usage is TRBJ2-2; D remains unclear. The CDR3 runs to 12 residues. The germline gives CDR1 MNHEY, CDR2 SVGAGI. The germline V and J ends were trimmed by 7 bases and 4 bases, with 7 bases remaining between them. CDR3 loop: CASTWLTGELFF. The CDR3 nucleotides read TGTGCCAGCACCTGGCTCACCGGGGAGCTGTTTTTT.

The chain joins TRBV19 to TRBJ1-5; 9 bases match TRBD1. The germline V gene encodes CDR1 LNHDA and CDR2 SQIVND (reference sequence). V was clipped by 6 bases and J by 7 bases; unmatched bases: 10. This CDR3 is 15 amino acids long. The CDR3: CASRGSQGAGQPQHF. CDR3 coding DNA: TGTGCCAGTAGGGGGTCACAGGGGGCAGGCCAGCCCCAGCATTTT. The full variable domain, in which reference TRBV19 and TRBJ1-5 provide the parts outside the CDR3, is DGGITQSPKYLFRKEGQNVTLSCEQNLNHDAMYWYRQDPGQGLRLIYYSQIVNDFQKGDIAEGYSVSREKKESFPLTVTSAQKNPTAFYLCASRGSQGAGQPQHFGDGTRLSIL.

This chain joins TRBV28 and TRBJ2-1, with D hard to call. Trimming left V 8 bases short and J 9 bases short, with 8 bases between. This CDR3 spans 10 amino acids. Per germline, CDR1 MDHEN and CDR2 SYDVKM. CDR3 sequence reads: CASGSAEQFF. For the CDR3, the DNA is TGTGCCAGCGGCAGTGCTGAGCAGTTCTTC.

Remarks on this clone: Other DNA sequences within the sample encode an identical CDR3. This chain's CDR3 is CASSLQGGQPQHF. For the CDR3, the DNA is TGTGCCAGCAGCCTACAGGGCGGTCAGCCCCAGCATTTT. The genes are TRBV7-2 and TRBJ1-5; maybe TRBD1 (6 bases). The germline V and J ends were trimmed by 5 bases and 6 bases, with 11 bases remaining between them. CDR3 length equals 13 residues. CDR1 SGHTA and CDR2 FQGNSA come from the germline V gene.

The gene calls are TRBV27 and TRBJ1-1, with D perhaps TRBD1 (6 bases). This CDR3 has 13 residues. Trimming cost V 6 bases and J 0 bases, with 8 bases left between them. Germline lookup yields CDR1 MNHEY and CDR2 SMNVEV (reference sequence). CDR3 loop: CASSSGVNTEAFF. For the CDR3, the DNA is TGTGCCAGCAGCTCAGGGGTGAACACTGAAGCTTTCTTT.

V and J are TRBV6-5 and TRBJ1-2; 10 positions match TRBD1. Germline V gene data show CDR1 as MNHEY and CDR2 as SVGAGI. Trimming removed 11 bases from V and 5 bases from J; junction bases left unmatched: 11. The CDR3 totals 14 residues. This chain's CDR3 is CAGREPGQGYGYTF. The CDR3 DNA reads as TGTGCCGGGAGGGAACCGGGACAGGGGTATGGCTACACCTTC.

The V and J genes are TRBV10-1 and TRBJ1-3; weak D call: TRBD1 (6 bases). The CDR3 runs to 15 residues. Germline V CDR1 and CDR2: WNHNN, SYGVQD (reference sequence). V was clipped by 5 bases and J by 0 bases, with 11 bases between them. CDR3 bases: TGCGCCAGCAGTCGGGACACGAGCTCTGGAAACACCATATATTTT. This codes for CASSRDTSSGNTIYF.

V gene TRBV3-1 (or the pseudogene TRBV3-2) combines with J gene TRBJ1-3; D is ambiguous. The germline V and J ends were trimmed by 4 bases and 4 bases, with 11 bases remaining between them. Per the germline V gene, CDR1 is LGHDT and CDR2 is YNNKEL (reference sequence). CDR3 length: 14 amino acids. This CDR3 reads CASSPGYLGNTIYF. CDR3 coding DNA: TGTGCCAGCAGCCCAGGCTATTTGGGAAACACCATATATTTT.

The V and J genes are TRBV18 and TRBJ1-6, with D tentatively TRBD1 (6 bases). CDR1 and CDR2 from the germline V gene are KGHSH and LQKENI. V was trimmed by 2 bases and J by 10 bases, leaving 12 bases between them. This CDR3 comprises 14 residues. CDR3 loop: CASSPGIRGSPLHF. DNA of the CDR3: TGTGCCAGCTCACCAGGGATCAGGGGATCACCCCTCCACTTT.

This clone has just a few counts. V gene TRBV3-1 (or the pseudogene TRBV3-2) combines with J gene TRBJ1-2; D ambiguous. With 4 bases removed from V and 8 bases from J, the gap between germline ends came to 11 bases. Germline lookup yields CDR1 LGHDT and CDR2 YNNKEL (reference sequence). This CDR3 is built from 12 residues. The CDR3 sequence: CASSPQIGGYTF. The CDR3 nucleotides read TGTGCCAGCAGCCCCCAAATCGGGGGCTACACCTTC.

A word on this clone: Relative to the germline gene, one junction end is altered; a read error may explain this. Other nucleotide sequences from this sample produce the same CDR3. CDR3 in amino acids: CASSIFDRANTEAFF. DNA of the CDR3: TGTGCCAGTAGTATTTTCGACAGGGCTAACACTGAAGCCTTCTTT. This sequence joins TRBV19 and TRBJ1-1; the match to TRBD1 covers 7 bases. From germline, CDR1 is LNHDA and CDR2 SQIVND (reference sequence). This CDR3 spans 15 amino acids.

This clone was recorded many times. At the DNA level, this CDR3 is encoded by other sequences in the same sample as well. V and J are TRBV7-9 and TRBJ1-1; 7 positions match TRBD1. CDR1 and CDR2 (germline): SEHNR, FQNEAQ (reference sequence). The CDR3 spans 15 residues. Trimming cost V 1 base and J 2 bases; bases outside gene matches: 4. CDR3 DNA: TGTGCCAGCAGCTTAGGGGACAGAATTAACACTGAAGCTTTCTTT. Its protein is CASSLGDRINTEAFF.

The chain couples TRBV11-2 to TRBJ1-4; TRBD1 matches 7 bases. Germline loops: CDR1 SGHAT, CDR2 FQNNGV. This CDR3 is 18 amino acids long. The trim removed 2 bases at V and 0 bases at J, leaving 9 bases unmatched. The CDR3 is CASSLSINTGATNEKLFF. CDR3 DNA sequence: TGTGCCAGCAGCTTATCGATAAATACAGGGGCAACTAATGAAAAACTGTTTTTT.

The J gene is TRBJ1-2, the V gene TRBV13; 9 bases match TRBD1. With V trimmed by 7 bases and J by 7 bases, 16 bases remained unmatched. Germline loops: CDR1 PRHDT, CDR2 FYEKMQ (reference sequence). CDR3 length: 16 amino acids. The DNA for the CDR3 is TGTGCCAGCAAAAAAGCCGGGACAGGGTTTTCTGGTGGCTACACCTTC. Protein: CASKKAGTGFSGGYTF. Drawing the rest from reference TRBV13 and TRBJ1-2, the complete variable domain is AAGVIQSPRHLIKEKRETATLKCYPIPRHDTVYWYQQGPGQDPQFLISFYEKMQSDKGSIPDRFSAQQFSDYHSELNMSSLELGDSALYFCASKKAGTGFSGGYTFGSGTRLTVV.

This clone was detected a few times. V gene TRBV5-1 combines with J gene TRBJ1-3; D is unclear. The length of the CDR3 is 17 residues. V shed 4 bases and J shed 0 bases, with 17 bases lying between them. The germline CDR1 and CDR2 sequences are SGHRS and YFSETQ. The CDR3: CASSPNSGLSSGNTIYF. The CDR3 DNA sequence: TGCGCCAGCAGCCCAAACAGCGGTCTGAGCTCTGGAAACACCATATATTTT.

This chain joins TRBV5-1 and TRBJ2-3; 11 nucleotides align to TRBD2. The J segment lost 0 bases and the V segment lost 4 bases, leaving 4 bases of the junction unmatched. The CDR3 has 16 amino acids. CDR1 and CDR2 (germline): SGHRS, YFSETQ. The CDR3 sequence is CASSQGLAESTDTQYF. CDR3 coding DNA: TGCGCCAGCAGCCAGGGACTAGCGGAGAGCACAGATACGCAGTATTTT.

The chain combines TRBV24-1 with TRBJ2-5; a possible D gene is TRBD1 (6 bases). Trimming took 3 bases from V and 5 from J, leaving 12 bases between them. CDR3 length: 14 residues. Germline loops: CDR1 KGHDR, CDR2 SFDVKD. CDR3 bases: TGTGCCACCAGTGATCGACAGGTATTGGAGACCCAGTACTTC. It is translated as CATSDRQVLETQYF.

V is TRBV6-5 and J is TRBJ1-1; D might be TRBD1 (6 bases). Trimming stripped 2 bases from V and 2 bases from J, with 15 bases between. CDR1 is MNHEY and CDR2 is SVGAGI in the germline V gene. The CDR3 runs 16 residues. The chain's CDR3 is CASSYETGHTNTEAFF. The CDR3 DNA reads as TGTGCCAGCAGTTACGAAACGGGACATACTAACACTGAAGCTTTCTTT.

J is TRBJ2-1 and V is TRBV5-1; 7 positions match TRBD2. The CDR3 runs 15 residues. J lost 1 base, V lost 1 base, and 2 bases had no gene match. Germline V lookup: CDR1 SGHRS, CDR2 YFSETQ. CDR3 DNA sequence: TGCGCCAGCAGCTTGATGGGGGGGTCCTACAATGAGCAGTTCTTC. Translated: CASSLMGGSYNEQFF. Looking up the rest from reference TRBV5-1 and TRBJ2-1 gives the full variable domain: KAGVTQTPRYLIKTRGQQVTLSCSPISGHRSVSWYQQTPGQGLQFLFEYFSETQRNKGNFPGRFSGRQFSNSRSEMNVSTLELGDSALYLCASSLMGGSYNEQFFGPGTRLTVL.

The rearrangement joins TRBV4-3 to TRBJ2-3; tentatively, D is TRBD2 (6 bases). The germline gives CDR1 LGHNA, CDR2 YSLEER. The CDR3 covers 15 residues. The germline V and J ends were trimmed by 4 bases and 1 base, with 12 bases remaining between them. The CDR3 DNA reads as TGCGCCAGCAGCCCATCGGGACTTCGCACAGATACGCAGTATTTT. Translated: CASSPSGLRTDTQYF.

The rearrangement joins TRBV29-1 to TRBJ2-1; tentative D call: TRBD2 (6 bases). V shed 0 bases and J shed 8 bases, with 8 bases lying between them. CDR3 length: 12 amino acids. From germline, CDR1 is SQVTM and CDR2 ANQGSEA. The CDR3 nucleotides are TGCAGCGTTGAAGAGGGGGGTGATGAGCAGTTCTTC. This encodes CSVEEGGDEQFF.

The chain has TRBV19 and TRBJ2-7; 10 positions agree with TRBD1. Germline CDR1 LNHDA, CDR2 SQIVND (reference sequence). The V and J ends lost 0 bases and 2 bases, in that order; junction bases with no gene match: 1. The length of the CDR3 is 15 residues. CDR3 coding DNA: TGTGCCAGTAGTATAGACGACAGGGGGCCCTACGAGCAGTACTTC. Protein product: CASSIDDRGPYEQYF. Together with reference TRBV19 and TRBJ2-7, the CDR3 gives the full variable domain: DGGITQSPKYLFRKEGQNVTLSCEQNLNHDAMYWYRQDPGQGLRLIYYSQIVNDFQKGDIAEGYSVSREKKESFPLTVTSAQKNPTAFYLCASSIDDRGPYEQYFGPGTRLTVT.